The T cell receptor (beta chain) under discussion was sequenced for a study of OX40 agonist ivuxolimab in advanced cancers. Study-wide background: Dose-escalation patients were diagnosed with hepatocellular carcinoma, melanoma, renal cell cancer or head and neck cancer. Among those enrolled, mean age was about 58 years (range roughly 23 to 90) and 75% to 85% were male.

The CDR3 consists of 15 residues. The trim removed 6 bases at V and 6 bases at J, leaving 6 bases unmatched. CDR1 and CDR2 (germline): LNHDA, SQIVND (reference sequence). Study-wide results and caveats: CD4+ and CD8+ blood T cells expanded clonally by week 6 at 0.1 to 3.0 mg/kg.

Concerning this clone itself: Its antigen is unidentified.

Profiling relied on immunoSEQ multiplex PCR, and the TCRdb table lists in-frame clones only, not all of them. The repertoire holds tens of thousands of clones, with 70% to 90% as singletons. This TCR came from an adult with an advanced solid tumor such as melanoma, head and neck, liver or kidney cancer. V and J are TRBV19 and TRBJ1-5, with TRBD1 matching 12 bases. The specimen was CD4+ or CD8+ T cells sorted from blood, collected in a trial of the OX40 agonist ivuxolimab. Written as DNA, the CDR3 is TGTGCCAGTAGCCGTGGGACAGGGGGCGGTCAGCCCCAGCATTTT. This translates into CASSRGTGGGQPQHF. Based on the CDR3 plus reference TRBV19 and TRBJ1-5, the full variable domain is DGGITQSPKYLFRKEGQNVTLSCEQNLNHDAMYWYRQDPGQGLRLIYYSQIVNDFQKGDIAEGYSVSREKKESFPLTVTSAQKNPTAFYLCASSRGTGGGQPQHFGDGTRLSIL.